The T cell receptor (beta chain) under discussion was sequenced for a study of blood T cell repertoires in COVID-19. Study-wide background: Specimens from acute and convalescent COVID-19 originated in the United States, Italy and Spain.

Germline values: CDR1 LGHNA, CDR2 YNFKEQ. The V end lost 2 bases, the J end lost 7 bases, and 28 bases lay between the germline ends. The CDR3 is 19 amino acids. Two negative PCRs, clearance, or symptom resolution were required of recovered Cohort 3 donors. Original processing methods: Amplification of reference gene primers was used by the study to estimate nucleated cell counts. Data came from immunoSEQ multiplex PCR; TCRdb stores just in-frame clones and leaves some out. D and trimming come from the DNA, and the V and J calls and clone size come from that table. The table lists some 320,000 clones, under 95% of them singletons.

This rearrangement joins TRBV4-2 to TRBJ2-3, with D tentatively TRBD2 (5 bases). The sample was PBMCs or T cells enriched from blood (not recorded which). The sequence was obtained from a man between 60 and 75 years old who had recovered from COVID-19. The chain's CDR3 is CASSQQGSRGSFVPHTQYF. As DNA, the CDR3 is TGTGCCAGCAGCCAACAAGGCTCGCGCGGGTCTTTCGTCCCTCATACGCAGTATTTT.